This T cell receptor (beta chain) was obtained from a study of blood T cell repertoires in COVID-19 (dated by TCRdb to the early 2020s). General notes on the study: Samples covering the acute and convalescent phases of COVID-19 were provided by collaborators in the United States, Italy and Spain. The samples were drawn from two sources: the first 160 participants of the ongoing ImmuneRACE study, and 1,000 to 1,500 subjects contributed by 6 global collaborators. Subjects who had been exposed to COVID-19, were actively infected with it, or had recovered from it provided the deeply sampled blood TCRbeta repertoires that made up the dataset. The prospective study material was composed of cDNA or gDNA derived from T cells, B-cell-depleted T cells, or PBMCs. Where HLA class I and class II types were available, the types were taken from metadata supplied by the sample provider, not from assay-based typing. A freely available public database, intended as a resource for researchers studying the immune response to SARS-CoV-2, is where the repertoires were released. A de-identified subject ID, COVID-19 status, age in years and sex were almost always included in the sample metadata.

General findings and caveats noted by the study authors: How much clinical and demographic metadata was included differed by source and by participant, and the metadata was provided uncurated.

In the prospective study, participants were roughly 18 to 89 years old, resided in about two dozen geographic areas of the United States, and were enrolled through a virtual design. In the prospective study, participants were assigned to cohorts based on the clinical history participants reported in a screening survey and a study questionnaire. Recovered participants in ImmuneRACE Cohort 3 were defined by two consecutive negative NP/OP PCR tests, clearance by a healthcare professional, or resolution of symptoms. Each participant in the prospective study had whole blood, serum and a nasopharyngeal or oropharyngeal swab collected by mobile phlebotomists. Participants in the prospective study had the option to provide additional blood draws and questionnaires over a roughly 2-month period. Before DNA extraction, blood samples from the prospective study were shipped at room temperature or frozen. About this clone: Its antigen specificity is not known. It has no much larger one-base neighbor in the sample; base qualities were not kept.

The immunoSEQ Assay, a bias-controlled multiplex PCR, was used to amplify TCRbeta CDR3 regions from genomic DNA. Concerning the study's data processing: Within the assay, amplification of reference gene primers was used to estimate how many nucleated cells each sample contained. To quantify the absolute abundance of each unique TCRbeta CDR3 rearrangement, sequence reads were collapsed and filtered. For each sample, productive Simpson clonality was calculated by taking the square root of Simpson's diversity index across productive rearrangements. Held by TCRdb, this immuneACCESS table contains in-frame sequences only and omits some clones. Under half of the omission traces to an unresolved V gene where checked; the cause of the rest is unknown. The D gene and trimming were derived from the DNA, and the V and J assignments and clone size from that table. This sample lists about 330,000 clones; around 86% were detected once. More than 9% of the sample rests with the top ten.

Source material: PBMCs or T cells enriched from blood (not recorded which). The receptor's source is a woman aged 18-30 years who had recovered from COVID-19.

The nucleotides are TGTGCCAGCAGTTATGAGGGTTCGAGAGAGCAGTACTTC. Its translation reads: CASSYEGSREQYF. Rearrangement joined TRBV28 to TRBJ2-7; a tentative D call is TRBD2 (5 bases match). V drops 4 bases and J drops 7 bases, leaving 14 bases in between. The germline V gene sets CDR1 to MDHEN and CDR2 to SYDVKM. The CDR3 contains 13 residues, cysteine and phenylalanine counted. Only CDR3 DNA is held: 39 bases, read in frame from base 1.